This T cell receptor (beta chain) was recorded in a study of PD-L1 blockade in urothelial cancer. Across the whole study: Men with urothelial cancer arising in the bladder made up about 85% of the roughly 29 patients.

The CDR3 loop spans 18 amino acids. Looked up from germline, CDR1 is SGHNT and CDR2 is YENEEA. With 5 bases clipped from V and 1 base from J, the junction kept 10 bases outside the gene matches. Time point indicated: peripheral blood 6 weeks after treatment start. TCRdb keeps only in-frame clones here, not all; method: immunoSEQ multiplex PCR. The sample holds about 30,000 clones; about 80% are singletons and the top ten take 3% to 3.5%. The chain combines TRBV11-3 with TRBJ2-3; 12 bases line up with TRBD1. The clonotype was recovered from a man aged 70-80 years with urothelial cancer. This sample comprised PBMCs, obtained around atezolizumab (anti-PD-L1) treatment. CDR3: CASSRGQGALPGTDTQYF. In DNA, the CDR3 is TGTGCCAGCAGCCGGGGACAGGGGGCCCTTCCCGGCACAGATACGCAGTATTTT.